This entry lists 30 T cell receptor beta chains sequenced from one sample in a study of blood T cell repertoires in COVID-19. Some clones are missing from TCRdb's copy, which holds only in-frame ones; the method was immunoSEQ multiplex PCR. The sample lists 17,000 or so clones, 75% to 90% occurring once. Sequencing was performed on peripheral blood. These receptor sequences come from a human donor in a cohort sampled during active COVID-19.

The J gene is TRBJ2-1, the V gene TRBV5-4; 10 bases map to TRBD1. The CDR3 is 16 amino acids. J lost 1 base, V lost 4 bases, and 5 bases had no gene match. Germline loops: CDR1 SGHNT, CDR2 YYREEE (reference sequence). The CDR3 DNA sequence: TGTGCCAGCAGCCCGACAGGGGGCATATCCTACAATGAGCAGTTCTTC. This sequence encodes CASSPTGGISYNEQFF. The full variable domain, with the rest looked up from reference TRBV5-4 and TRBJ2-1, is ETGVTQSPTHLIKTRGQQVTLRCSSQSGHNTVSWYQQALGQGPQFIFQYYREEENGRGNFPPRFSGLQFPNYSSELNVNALELDDSALYLCASSPTGGISYNEQFFGPGTRLTVL.

This sequence joins TRBV2 and TRBJ2-7; 9 bases are shared with TRBD1. The J segment lost 6 bases and the V segment lost 5 bases, leaving 8 bases of the junction unmatched. The germline V gene encodes CDR1 SNHLY and CDR2 FYNNEI. This CDR3 spans 14 amino acids. The CDR3 DNA reads as TGTGCCAGCAGTCCGGGACAGGGAGCAAGCGAGCAGTACTTC. Amino acid sequence: CASSPGQGASEQYF. Drawing the rest from reference TRBV2 and TRBJ2-7, the complete variable domain is EPEVTQTPSHQVTQMGQEVILRCVPISNHLYFYWYRQILGQKVEFLVSFYNNEISEKSEIFDDQFSVERPDGSNFTLKIRSTKLEDSAMYFCASSPGQGASEQYFGPGTRLTVT.

This clone has just one count. The chain has TRBV9 and TRBJ1-4; D is uncertain. Germline assignment: CDR1 SGDLS and CDR2 YYNGEE. Trimming shortened V by 2 bases and J by 5 bases, and 16 bases separated the two germline ends. CDR3 length: 16 amino acids. Written as DNA, the CDR3 is TGTGCCAGCAGCGTGAGGGCTTCCCCGGGGAATGAAAAACTGTTTTTT. Translation: CASSVRASPGNEKLFF.

The rearrangement uses TRBV11-2 and TRBJ1-5, with 9 bases identical to TRBD1. The V segment lost 5 bases and the J segment 3 bases; nucleotides outside the gene matches: 5. The CDR3 is 15 residues long. CDR1 and CDR2 from the germline V gene are SGHAT and FQNNGV. CDR3 in DNA: TGTGCCAGCAGCCCGGGGACAGGGTTCAATCAGCCCCAGCATTTT. Translating gives CASSPGTGFNQPQHF. The complete variable domain, with remaining parts taken from reference TRBV11-2 and TRBJ1-5, reads EAGVAQSPRYKIIEKRQSVAFWCNPISGHATLYWYQQILGQGPKLLIQFQNNGVVDDSQLPKDRFSAERLKGVDSTLKIQPAKLEDSAVYLCASSPGTGFNQPQHFGDGTRLSIL.

This sequence joins TRBV5-4 and TRBJ1-2; TRBD1 might be the D (6 bases). Germline CDR1 reads SGHNT; CDR2 reads YYREEE (reference sequence). CDR3 length equals 14 residues. V was cut by 4 bases and J by 2 bases, with 12 bases left in between. The CDR3 region has the DNA TGTGCCAGCAGCAACGGACAGCTCAACTATGGCTACACCTTC. Translating it yields CASSNGQLNYGYTF.

This clone appeared a few times. This sequence joins TRBV5-1 and TRBJ1-4; TRBD1 matches at 8 bases. The trim removed 4 bases at V and 4 bases at J, leaving 6 bases unmatched. CDR1 SGHRS and CDR2 YFSETQ come from the germline V gene. This CDR3 is built from 15 residues. CDR3 sequence: CASSAGTGLNEKLFF. CDR3 coding DNA: TGCGCCAGCAGCGCGGGGACAGGCCTTAATGAAAAACTGTTTTTT.

The chain carries TRBV5-8 and TRBJ2-3, with 13 bases that match TRBD2. With V trimmed by 1 base and J by 1 base, 9 bases remained unmatched. The CDR3 sequence is 19 residues long. Germline loops: CDR1 SGHTS, CDR2 YDEGEE. The CDR3 region is CASSLLKLAGGSRTDTQYF. The CDR3 DNA follows: TGTGCCAGCAGCTTGTTGAAACTAGCGGGAGGGTCCCGCACAGATACGCAGTATTTT.

The chain couples TRBV9 to TRBJ2-1; TRBD2 agrees at 8 bases. The CDR3 covers 16 residues. Germline trimming cut 1 base from V and 6 bases from J; bases unmatched to any gene: 9. Germline CDR1 SGDLS, CDR2 YYNGEE. For the CDR3, the DNA is TGTGCCAGCAGCGTAACGGTAGCGGGAAAGGGCAATGAGCAGTTCTTC. It yields the protein CASSVTVAGKGNEQFF. The full variable domain, completed using reference TRBV9 and TRBJ2-1, is DSGVTQTPKHLITATGQRVTLRCSPRSGDLSVYWYQQSLDQGLQFLIQYYNGEERAKGNILERFSAQQFPDLHSELNLSSLELGDSALYFCASSVTVAGKGNEQFFGPGTRLTVL.

The chain carries TRBV28 and TRBJ2-7, with TRBD2 matching 9 bases. Looked up from germline, CDR1 is MDHEN and CDR2 is SYDVKM. Trimming at V came to 7 bases and at J to 0 bases, leaving 13 bases not matched to a gene. The CDR3 has 17 residues. The CDR3 reads CASISAGGNKNSYEQYF. The CDR3 DNA is TGTGCCAGCATTAGTGCGGGAGGGAATAAGAACTCCTACGAGCAGTACTTC.

V is TRBV11-2 and J is TRBJ2-5; 8 bases fit TRBD2. Per the germline V gene, CDR1 is SGHAT and CDR2 is FQNNGV. Trimming cost V 2 bases and J 0 bases; bases outside gene matches: 5. The CDR3 spans 16 residues. The CDR3 DNA reads as TGTGCCAGCAGCTTAAGGGCTAGCGGGTACCAAGAGACCCAGTACTTC. Translation: CASSLRASGYQETQYF.

J is TRBJ2-1 and V is TRBV24-1; 8 bases are a match to TRBD2. This CDR3 region has 11 residues. The germline V gene encodes CDR1 KGHDR and CDR2 SFDVKD. J was trimmed by 15 bases and V by 8 bases; bases with no gene match: 8. This chain's CDR3 is CATNDGRALFF. Here the CDR3 DNA reads TGTGCCACCAACGACGGGAGGGCATTGTTCTTC.

The CDR3 protein is CASSQAGGTDTQYF. The DNA of the CDR3 is TGTGCCAGCAGCCAAGCGGGAGGCACAGATACGCAGTATTTT. The chain employs TRBV4-2 and TRBJ2-3, with a weak D call TRBD2 (6 bases). The ends were cut back, 1 base at V and 1 base at J, with 6 bases in the middle. Germline V lookup: CDR1 LGHNA, CDR2 YNFKEQ. This CDR3 region has 14 residues.

The CDR3 nucleotides are TGTGCCAGCAGCCAAGTGTTTCAGGGGCGCTACGAGCAGTACTTC. Translated, it gives CASSQVFQGRYEQYF. V gene TRBV3-1 (or the pseudogene TRBV3-2) combines with J gene TRBJ2-7; maybe TRBD1 (6 bases). The germline V and J ends were trimmed by 1 base and 3 bases, with 13 bases remaining between them. This CDR3 has 15 amino acids. Per the germline V gene, CDR1 is LGHDT and CDR2 is YNNKEL (reference sequence).

V gene TRBV5-1 combines with J gene TRBJ1-5; TRBD1 agrees at 7 bases. This CDR3 spans 13 amino acids. J gave up 4 bases and V 4 bases, and 2 bases lay outside the gene matches. CDR1 is SGHRS and CDR2 is YFSETQ in the germline V gene. Written as DNA, the CDR3 is TGCGCCAGCAGCCGGGACAGTAATCAGCCCCAGCATTTT. The encoded protein is CASSRDSNQPQHF.

The rearrangement joins TRBV12-5 to TRBJ2-1, with D uncertain. This CDR3 contains 15 residues. Trimming stripped 7 bases from V and 0 bases from J, with 13 bases between. Germline assignment: CDR1 LGHNT and CDR2 FRNRAP. The CDR3 protein is CASAPLEISYNEQFF. For the CDR3, the DNA is TGTGCTAGTGCCCCTCTGGAGATCTCCTACAATGAGCAGTTCTTC.

The chain joins TRBV5-6 to TRBJ1-4, with TRBD1 matching over 7 bases. Losses at the gene ends were 2 bases for V and 5 bases for J; bases not matched to a gene: 3. The CDR3 totals 14 residues. Germline V gene sequence: CDR1 SGHDT, CDR2 YYEEEE. The CDR3 spells CASSFGTENEKLFF. The DNA of the CDR3 is TGTGCCAGCAGCTTCGGGACAGAGAATGAAAAACTGTTTTTT. Full variable domain (missing parts from reference TRBV5-6 and TRBJ1-4): DAGVTQSPTHLIKTRGQQVTLRCSPKSGHDTVSWYQQALGQGPQFIFQYYEEEERQRGNFPDRFSGHQFPNYSSELNVNALLLGDSALYLCASSFGTENEKLFFGSGTQLSVL.

The rearrangement joins TRBV19 to TRBJ1-2, with D possibly matching TRBD1 (5 bases). V was clipped by 5 bases and J by 7 bases, with 11 bases between them. Germline loops: CDR1 LNHDA, CDR2 SQIVND (reference sequence). This CDR3 contains 12 residues. CDR3 protein: CASSQGSVGYTF. As DNA, the CDR3 is TGTGCCAGTAGTCAGGGATCGGTTGGCTACACCTTC.

The V and J genes are TRBV24-1 and TRBJ1-1; the match to TRBD1 covers 9 bases. Germline lookup yields CDR1 KGHDR and CDR2 SFDVKD. The CDR3 is 14 amino acids. V gave up 4 bases and J gave up 11 bases; unmatched junction bases: 10. CDR3: CATSERDRALGAFF. CDR3 nucleotide sequence: TGTGCCACCAGTGAGCGGGACAGGGCGTTGGGCGCTTTCTTT.

The V gene is TRBV3-1 (or the pseudogene TRBV3-2), the J gene TRBJ2-7, with 12 bases fitting TRBD2. The V gene's germline CDR1 is LGHDT and CDR2 YNNKEL (reference sequence). J gave up 7 bases and V 1 base, and 14 bases lay outside the gene matches. The CDR3 is 18 amino acids. The CDR3 loop is CASSQGGVASGRAGEQYF. CDR3 sequence (DNA): TGTGCCAGCAGCCAAGGAGGAGTGGCTAGCGGGAGGGCAGGGGAGCAGTACTTC.

The chain employs TRBV5-8 and TRBJ2-1, with 10 bases aligning to TRBD2. Trimming at V came to 0 bases and at J to 11 bases, leaving 5 bases not matched to a gene. CDR3 length: 14 residues. Germline V gene lookup returns CDR1 SGHTS and CDR2 YDEGEE. The DNA for the CDR3 is TGTGCCAGCAGCTTGGAGGCTAGCGGGAGACAGCAGTTCTTC. Translating gives CASSLEASGRQQFF.

J is TRBJ2-1 and V is TRBV5-1; D is unresolved. The CDR3 totals 15 residues. Trimming left V 4 bases short and J 5 bases short, with 16 bases between. Germline CDR1 is SGHRS and CDR2 is YFSETQ. CDR3 protein: CASSPQSTENNEQFF. The CDR3 region has the DNA TGCGCCAGCAGCCCCCAATCCACGGAGAACAATGAGCAGTTCTTC. Looking up the rest from reference TRBV5-1 and TRBJ2-1 gives the full variable domain: KAGVTQTPRYLIKTRGQQVTLSCSPISGHRSVSWYQQTPGQGLQFLFEYFSETQRNKGNFPGRFSGRQFSNSRSEMNVSTLELGDSALYLCASSPQSTENNEQFFGPGTRLTVL.

The chain combines TRBV27 with TRBJ1-2, with 7 positions matching TRBD1. V shed 6 bases and J 8 bases; nucleotides not matched to a gene: 18. From germline, CDR1 is MNHEY and CDR2 SMNVEV (reference sequence). The CDR3 totals 16 residues. The CDR3 loop is CASSPLTGDPLGGYTF. CDR3 nucleotide sequence: TGTGCCAGCAGCCCTCTCACAGGGGACCCGTTAGGGGGCTACACCTTC.

The chain combines TRBV6-1 with TRBJ2-2; 8 nucleotides agree with TRBD2. The CDR3 runs to 16 residues. Germline V gene lookup returns CDR1 MNHNS and CDR2 SASEGT. V trimming: 0 bases; J trimming: 7 bases; junction bases outside the gene matches: 7. CDR3 region: CASSEARREVGGELFF. For the CDR3, the DNA is TGTGCCAGCAGTGAAGCGCGGCGGGAGGTCGGCGGGGAGCTGTTTTTT.

The chain combines TRBV5-5 with TRBJ1-4; 7 bases are a match to TRBD1. Germline loops: CDR1 SGHKS, CDR2 YYEKEE (reference sequence). Losses at the gene ends were 1 base for V and 8 bases for J; bases not matched to a gene: 5. This CDR3 has 14 amino acids. This chain's CDR3 is CASSLKGGSEKLFF. The CDR3, as DNA: TGTGCCAGCAGCTTGAAAGGGGGCAGCGAAAAACTGTTTTTT.

This chain joins TRBV28 and TRBJ2-7; D is possibly TRBD1 (6 bases). The CDR3 spans 16 residues. Germline-derived CDR1 and CDR2 are MDHEN and SYDVKM. V lost 3 bases to trimming and J lost 7 bases, with 22 bases between them. The CDR3 DNA sequence: TGTGCCAGCAGTTTCGCCCGTTTGACAGGATCGGGAGAGCAGTACTTC. Translating it yields CASSFARLTGSGEQYF.

The chain employs TRBV27 and TRBJ1-2; 9 bases are a match to TRBD1. The CDR3 has 14 amino acids. With 6 bases clipped from V and 5 bases from J, the junction kept 7 bases outside the gene matches. CDR1 MNHEY and CDR2 SMNVEV come from the germline V gene (reference sequence). In nucleotides, the CDR3 is TGTGCCAGCAGGCCGGGACAGGGAATGTATGGCTACACCTTC. Amino acids: CASRPGQGMYGYTF.

The chain joins TRBV19 to TRBJ1-5; weak D call: TRBD1 (6 bases). The CDR3 loop spans 16 amino acids. The germline V and J ends were trimmed by 6 bases and 2 bases, with 17 bases remaining between them. Germline V gene sequence: CDR1 LNHDA, CDR2 SQIVND (reference sequence). The CDR3 is CASSLAGGGRNQPQHF. CDR3 DNA sequence: TGTGCCAGTAGCCTTGCGGGGGGCGGTCGCAATCAGCCCCAGCATTTT.

In nucleotides, the CDR3 is TGTGCCAGCGAACCTCTATTGACGGGAGGCCTTAAAAGGGCCAATGAGCAGTTCTTC. Its protein is CASEPLLTGGLKRANEQFF. V usage is TRBV2 and J usage is TRBJ2-1; 7 nucleotides align to TRBD2. Germline loops: CDR1 SNHLY, CDR2 FYNNEI. The CDR3 has 19 residues. Trimming removed 8 bases from V and 6 bases from J; junction bases left unmatched: 25.

The chain recombines TRBV2 with TRBJ1-5; the D gene is possibly TRBD1 (6 bases). The length of the CDR3 is 12 residues. Trimming cost V 5 bases and J 7 bases, with 9 bases left between them. Germline lookup yields CDR1 SNHLY and CDR2 FYNNEI. CDR3 nucleotide sequence: TGTGCCAGCAGTCTCAGGGGACAGCCCCAGCATTTT. Its translation: CASSLRGQPQHF.

This chain links TRBV28 with TRBJ2-5; 10 nucleotides line up with TRBD1. The germline V gene has CDR1 MDHEN and CDR2 SYDVKM. This CDR3 is built from 16 residues. V shed 5 bases, J shed 5 bases, and the junction held 11 bases outside the gene matches. CDR3 residues: CASSPRTGGVRETQYF. The CDR3 nucleotides read TGTGCCAGCAGTCCACGGACAGGGGGGGTTCGGGAGACCCAGTACTTC.